The source of this TCR beta chain is a study of response to subunit inactivated influenza vaccine. As concerns this clonotype: As yet, its antigen is unknown.

With 1 base removed from V and 2 bases from J, the gap between germline ends came to 8 bases. CDR1 is DFQATT, CDR2 SNEGSKA, per germline (reference sequence). The CDR3 runs 14 residues. TCRdb reprocessed the RT-PCR reads with MiXCR, giving one entry per CDR3 protein. The table includes around 530,000 distinct CDR3 sequences, approximately 15% detected once. Study findings and constraints: The authors offered the suggestion that each seasonal influenza vaccination recruits few new T cells.

The receptor was isolated from a man aged 45 to 75 who received an inactivated influenza vaccine. This specimen consisted of CD4+ T cells sorted from PBMCs, obtained 23 to 25 months after vaccination. The chain couples TRBV20-1 to TRBJ2-2; tentative D call: TRBD2 (6 bases). The CDR3 is CSARVSGNTGELFF. Here the CDR3 DNA reads TGCAGTGCTAGAGTTAGCGGTAACACCGGGGAGCTGTTTTTT.